Here is one T cell receptor beta chain with its context. Its specificity is not known. V dropped 6 bases and J dropped 6; count of bases not matched to a gene: 10. The CDR3 is made up of 15 amino acids. Germline loops: CDR1 MNHNS, CDR2 SASEGT. The data were taken from a study of shared clonotypes between healthy human individuals. Study details: Each donor had three CD4 naive, three CD4 memory, two CD8 naive and one CD8 memory plate.

Whole-study results and caveats: Enrolling few donors narrowed the genetic and exposure-history diversity that was represented. Among donors, the sharing of clonotypes was expected to be influenced by sequencing depth.

Naive CD8 isolation took CD45RO-negative cells positively selected for CCR7 and excluded terminally differentiated effector memory CD45RA+ cells. Only Caucasian adults living in Nashville, Tennessee served as donors. TCRdb's copy holds only in-frame clones and misses some; the assay was immunoSEQ multiplex PCR. The profile shows about 2.1 million clones, just under 95% of them singletons. The sample consisted of naive CD8+ T cells from PBMCs. V usage is TRBV6-1 and J usage is TRBJ1-1; TRBD1 agrees at 10 bases. This sequence was found in a man aged 18 to 29 in good health. Some clones in this sample may be carry-over from other donors' samples. This CDR3 reads CASRRTGGFVAEAFF. The CDR3 DNA reads as TGTGCCAGCAGAAGGACAGGGGGATTTGTCGCTGAAGCTTTCTTT.